Each of the 9 T cell receptor beta chains below was sequenced from the same sample in a study of CD8+ T cells in alopecia areata. cDNA serving as the sequencing template came from extracted, reverse transcribed RNA. Sequencing was performed with immunoSEQ multiplex PCR; in TCRdb, only in-frame clones are kept and a portion is missing. The data show about 130,000 clones, with roughly 58% seen just once and roughly 4.5% held by the top ten. Sequencing used CD4+ T cells sorted from blood, obtained at week 0. These receptor sequences come from a human donor with alopecia areata.

The genes are TRBV2 and TRBJ2-3; TRBD2 is a possible D gene (5 bases). V was clipped by 6 bases and J by 2 bases, with 12 bases between them. The CDR3 is 14 residues long. Germline V gene lookup returns CDR1 SNHLY and CDR2 FYNNEI. CDR3 sequence: CASRLVENTDTQYF. CDR3 DNA: TGTGCCAGCAGACTAGTTGAGAACACAGATACGCAGTATTTT.

The rearrangement links TRBV2 to TRBJ1-3; tentatively, D is TRBD1 (6 bases). In germline, CDR1 is SNHLY, CDR2 FYNNEI. Trimming pared 3 bases from V and 3 bases from J, leaving 15 bases between. The CDR3 runs to 16 residues. The CDR3 protein is CASSEVRGSYGNTIYF. CDR3 sequence (DNA): TGTGCCAGCAGTGAGGTCAGGGGATCTTATGGAAACACCATATATTTT.

The rearrangement links TRBV4-3 to TRBJ2-7; the match to TRBD1 covers 7 bases. V shed 7 bases, J shed 0 bases, and the junction held 12 bases outside the gene matches. The CDR3 contains 16 residues. CDR1 is LGHNA, CDR2 YSLEER, per germline. The chain's CDR3 is CASIVGPGQSSYEQYF. In DNA form, the CDR3 reads TGCGCCAGCATAGTAGGGCCGGGACAGTCCTCCTACGAGCAGTACTTC.

V and J are TRBV4-3 and TRBJ1-3; no clear D gene. Germline CDR1 reads LGHNA; CDR2 reads YSLEER. V was shortened by 1 base and J by 2 bases, with 9 bases between the two germline ends. The CDR3 contains 15 residues. The CDR3 loop reads CASSQGPGTGNTIYF. The DNA of the CDR3 is TGCGCCAGCAGCCAAGGACCGGGTACTGGAAACACCATATATTTT.

The chain has TRBV6-7 and TRBJ2-5; 9 nucleotides line up with TRBD1. TRBV6-7 is labeled an ORF, and its function is uncertain. CDR3 length: 18 residues. The V segment lost 5 bases and the J segment 1 base; nucleotides outside the gene matches: 14. The CDR3 is CASSQTRTGADFQETQYF. The CDR3 DNA follows: TGTGCCAGCAGTCAAACCCGGACAGGGGCCGACTTCCAAGAGACCCAGTACTTC.

The rearrangement uses TRBV7-2 and TRBJ2-7, with TRBD2 identical over 10 bases. CDR3 size: 17 residues. Germline CDR1 is SGHTA and CDR2 is FQGNSA. The ends lost 7 bases at V and 7 bases at J; junction bases unmatched: 19. The CDR3: CASNHYPGLAGVGEQYF. CDR3 sequence (DNA): TGTGCCAGCAATCATTATCCGGGGCTAGCGGGAGTAGGGGAGCAGTACTTC.

The chain joins TRBV5-1 to TRBJ2-5; no clear D gene. The CDR3 has 14 amino acids. Per germline, CDR1 SGHRS and CDR2 YFSETQ. V lost 0 bases and J lost 3, with 9 bases in between. CDR3 residues: CASSLEGPEETQYF. The CDR3 region has the DNA TGCGCCAGCAGCTTGGAAGGACCCGAAGAGACCCAGTACTTC.

This clone was counted only a few times. The chain couples TRBV28 to TRBJ2-7; D might be TRBD1 or TRBD2, each matching 7 bases. Per the germline V gene, CDR1 is MDHEN and CDR2 is SYDVKM. The CDR3 sequence is 18 residues long. V was pared by 5 bases and J by 1 base, with 24 bases between. CDR3 amino acids: CASSGGQEERGWSYEQYF. CDR3 nucleotides: TGTGCCAGCAGTGGCGGACAGGAGGAGCGGGGTTGGTCCTACGAGCAGTACTTC.

V is TRBV7-2 and J is TRBJ1-3, with TRBD1 identical over 10 bases. Germline CDR1 is SGHTA and CDR2 is FQGNSA. V lost 5 bases, J lost 0 bases, and 4 bases stayed unmatched. The CDR3 extends over 16 amino acids. CDR3 nucleotide sequence: TGTGCCAGCAGCAAACGGACAGGGGGCTCTGGAAACACCATATATTTT. Residues: CASSKRTGGSGNTIYF.